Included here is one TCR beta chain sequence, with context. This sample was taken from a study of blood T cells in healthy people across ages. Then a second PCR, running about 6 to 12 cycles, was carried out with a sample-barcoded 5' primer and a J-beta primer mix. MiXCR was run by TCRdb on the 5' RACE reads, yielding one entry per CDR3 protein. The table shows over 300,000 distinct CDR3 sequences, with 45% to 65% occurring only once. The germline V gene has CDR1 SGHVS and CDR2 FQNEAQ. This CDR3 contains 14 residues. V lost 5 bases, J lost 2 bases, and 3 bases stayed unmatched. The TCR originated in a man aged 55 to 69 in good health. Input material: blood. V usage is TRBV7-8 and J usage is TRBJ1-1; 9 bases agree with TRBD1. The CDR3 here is CASSRGQGNTEAFF. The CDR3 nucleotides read TGTGCCAGCAGCCGGGGACAGGGCAACACTGAAGCTTTCTTT. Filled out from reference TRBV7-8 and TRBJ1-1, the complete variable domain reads GAGVSQSPRYKVAKRGQDVALRCDPISGHVSLFWYQQALGQGPEFLTYFQNEAQLDKSGLPSDRFFAERPEGSVSTLKIQRTQQEDSAVYLCASSRGQGNTEAFFGQGTRLTVV.